One and the same sample provided the 15 T cell receptor beta chains below, sequenced in a study of T cell changes during pregnancy in multiple sclerosis. Clones were read by immunoSEQ multiplex PCR, and TCRdb kept only the in-frame ones, dropping some. The table records more than 35,000 clones, approximately 93% of them present only once. Sample: CD8+ T cells from peripheral blood mononuclear cells, taken in the third trimester of pregnancy. All receptors derive from a female donor with multiple sclerosis, enrolled in a pregnancy study.

A few counts support this clone. This chain joins TRBV13 and TRBJ2-3; 8 bases are shared with TRBD1. CDR3 size: 17 residues. Germline values: CDR1 PRHDT, CDR2 FYEKMQ (reference sequence). The J segment lost 1 base and the V segment lost 5 bases, leaving 11 bases of the junction unmatched. CDR3 nucleotide sequence: TGTGCCAGCAGCCTACCCAGGGGGCGGCTTGGCACAGATACGCAGTATTTT. Translation: CASSLPRGRLGTDTQYF.

This chain connects TRBV6-1 to TRBJ1-1; D remains ambiguous. Germline CDR1 reads MNHNS; CDR2 reads SASEGT. CDR3 size: 13 residues. Trimming shortened V by 2 bases and J by 6 bases, and 10 bases separated the two germline ends. In DNA form, the CDR3 reads TGTGCCAGCAGTGAATATTACAGCCCTGAAGCTTTCTTT. It yields the protein CASSEYYSPEAFF.

The chain combines TRBV6-5 with TRBJ1-1; D is perhaps TRBD1 (6 bases). V dropped 0 bases and J dropped 5 bases, with 10 bases sitting between them. This CDR3 is built from 14 residues. Germline CDR1 reads MNHEY; CDR2 reads SVGAGI. As DNA, the CDR3 is TGTGCCAGCAGTTACTCAAGGGGGTTAACTGAAGCTTTCTTT. Its translation is CASSYSRGLTEAFF.

The J gene is TRBJ2-1, the V gene TRBV15; 12 positions agree with TRBD2. V lost 0 bases and J lost 7; bases outside the gene matches: 7. CDR1 is LNHNV, CDR2 YYDKDF, per germline (reference sequence). CDR3 size: 17 residues. CDR3: CATSRDLAGGPGNEQFF. The DNA of the CDR3 is TGTGCCACCAGCAGAGATCTAGCGGGGGGGCCTGGGAATGAGCAGTTCTTC. Complete variable domain (other parts from reference TRBV15 and TRBJ2-1): DAMVIQNPRYQVTQFGKPVTLSCSQTLNHNVMYWYQQKSSQAPKLLFHYYDKDFNNEADTPDNFQSRRPNTSFCFLDIRSPGLGDTAMYLCATSRDLAGGPGNEQFFGPGTRLTVL.

V usage is TRBV9 and J usage is TRBJ1-4; 7 nucleotides align to TRBD1. Unmatched junction bases numbered 11, after V lost 4 bases and J lost 8 bases. This CDR3 is built from 15 residues. The germline gives CDR1 SGDLS, CDR2 YYNGEE. DNA of the CDR3: TGTGCCAGCAGCCTAAAAGGGCAGGGGGGCGAAAAACTGTTTTTT. This encodes CASSLKGQGGEKLFF. Based on the CDR3 plus reference TRBV9 and TRBJ1-4, the full variable domain is DSGVTQTPKHLITATGQRVTLRCSPRSGDLSVYWYQQSLDQGLQFLIQYYNGEERAKGNILERFSAQQFPDLHSELNLSSLELGDSALYFCASSLKGQGGEKLFFGSGTQLSVL.

CDR3 DNA: TGTGCCAGCAGTTTCGACAGGACAGGGGGAACCGGGGAGCTGTTTTTT. Translating gives CASSFDRTGGTGELFF. The chain combines TRBV27 with TRBJ2-2, with 10 nucleotides matching TRBD1. The V segment lost 3 bases and the J segment 5 bases; nucleotides outside the gene matches: 6. The length of the CDR3 is 16 residues. Germline assignment: CDR1 MNHEY and CDR2 SMNVEV (reference sequence).

The chain joins TRBV27 to TRBJ1-1; 7 nucleotides match TRBD1. Germline V lookup: CDR1 MNHEY, CDR2 SMNVEV (reference sequence). This CDR3 comprises 14 residues. Germline trimming cut 3 bases from V and 1 base from J; bases unmatched to any gene: 2. The DNA for the CDR3 is TGTGCCAGCAGTTTCCAGGGGGGGAACACTGAAGCTTTCTTT. Amino acid sequence: CASSFQGGNTEAFF.

The V call is TRBV7-9, the J call TRBJ2-1; 7 nucleotides align to TRBD1. The length of the CDR3 is 11 residues. The V gene's germline CDR1 is SEHNR and CDR2 FQNEAQ (reference sequence). With V trimmed by 3 bases and J by 14 bases, 4 bases remained unmatched. CDR3 in amino acids: CASSFGQEKFF. The CDR3 DNA reads TGTGCCAGCAGCTTTGGACAGGAGAAGTTCTTC.

This clone has only one observation. The chain couples TRBV7-9 to TRBJ2-1; TRBD1 matches at 10 bases. The ends lost 4 bases at V and 6 bases at J; junction bases unmatched: 6. Germline CDR1 reads SEHNR; CDR2 reads FQNEAQ (reference sequence). There are 15 residues in the CDR3. CDR3 in DNA: TGTGCCAGCAGCTCCGGGACAGGGGTGGTCAATGAGCAGTTCTTC. It codes for CASSSGTGVVNEQFF. Full variable domain (remainder filled in from reference TRBV7-9 and TRBJ2-1): DTGVSQNPRHKITKRGQNVTFRCDPISEHNRLYWYRQTLGQGPEFLTYFQNEAQLEKSRLLSDRFSAERPKGSFSTLEIQRTEQGDSAMYLCASSSGTGVVNEQFFGPGTRLTVL.

This clone was found once. The chain recombines TRBV15 with TRBJ1-1; tentative D call: TRBD1 (5 bases). Trimming removed 1 base at V and 3 bases at J, with 18 bases between. Per germline, CDR1 LNHNV and CDR2 YYDKDF (reference sequence). The length of the CDR3 is 17 residues. The CDR3 nucleotides read TGTGCCACCAGCAGAGGGGGGAGGTGGGTGGGGGACACTGAAGCTTTCTTT. The encoded protein is CATSRGGRWVGDTEAFF.

This chain uses TRBV19 with TRBJ1-6, with unresolved D. V lost 7 bases and J lost 9, with 13 bases in between. CDR3 length equals 13 residues. Germline assignment: CDR1 LNHDA and CDR2 SQIVND (reference sequence). CDR3: CASMPGGSSPLHF. The CDR3 region has the DNA TGTGCCAGTATGCCCGGAGGCAGTTCACCCCTCCACTTT.

This clone came up a few times. This sequence joins TRBV4-1 and TRBJ2-3; 9 bases map to TRBD1. This CDR3 is 16 amino acids long. The ends lost 2 bases at V and 3 bases at J; junction bases unmatched: 6. Germline V gene lookup returns CDR1 MGHRA and CDR2 YSYEKL. The CDR3 loop reads CASSQHWTGDTDTQYF. The CDR3 nucleotides read TGCGCCAGCAGCCAACACTGGACAGGGGATACAGATACGCAGTATTTT.

The chain carries TRBV19 and TRBJ2-1, with unresolved D. V was cut by 6 bases and J by 8 bases, with 8 bases left in between. Germline CDR1 LNHDA, CDR2 SQIVND (reference sequence). The length of the CDR3 is 11 residues. CDR3 nucleotide sequence: TGTGCCAGTAGCCTTACGGATGAGCAGTTCTTC. Its translation: CASSLTDEQFF. The whole variable domain, filled in from reference TRBV19 and TRBJ2-1, reads DGGITQSPKYLFRKEGQNVTLSCEQNLNHDAMYWYRQDPGQGLRLIYYSQIVNDFQKGDIAEGYSVSREKKESFPLTVTSAQKNPTAFYLCASSLTDEQFFGPGTRLTVL.

This sequence joins TRBV6-1 and TRBJ2-7; 10 nucleotides agree with TRBD1. V was pared by 3 bases and J by 2 bases, with 7 bases of the junction left unmatched. The CDR3 length is 16 residues. Germline V lookup: CDR1 MNHNS, CDR2 SASEGT. This CDR3 is CASSDWGTGDPYEQYF. CDR3 coding DNA: TGTGCCAGCAGTGACTGGGGGACAGGGGATCCCTACGAGCAGTACTTC.

The sample holds one count of this clone. The chain employs TRBV2 and TRBJ1-2; perhaps TRBD1 as D (6 bases). The germline V gene has CDR1 SNHLY and CDR2 FYNNEI. This CDR3 contains 13 residues. Trimming took off 7 bases at V and 4 bases at J, with 13 bases between the two ends. In DNA, the CDR3 is TGTGCCAGCAAGGGCAGGGGTATCTATGGCTACACCTTC. Translating it yields CASKGRGIYGYTF.